The rows below give T cell receptor beta chains drawn from one sample of a study of T cell responses to AZD1222 COVID-19 vaccine. Produced via immunoSEQ multiplex PCR; TCRdb's table is partial and in-frame only. The data contain 100,000 to 150,000 clones, approximately 90% of them singletons. Sequencing used peripheral blood, obtained on day 0 of AZD1222 vaccination. These receptor sequences come from an adult in good health. Each CDR3 is given with its conserved first and last residue. Fields, in order: J gene, V gene, clone size, D gene, CDR3 DNA, CDR3 protein. D genes are given only for firm matches. Clone size is given for some rows only: seen once, a few or many times, or a class if the clone is expanded.

>TRBJ2-1|TRBV9|-|TRBD2
TGTGCCAGCAGCGCGACTAGCGCCAACAATGAGCAGTTCTTC
CASSATSANNEQFF
>TRBJ2-7|TRBV9|-|TRBD2
TGTGCCAGCAGCACGACTAGCGGATCGACTAAGTACGAGCAGTACTTC
CASSTTSGSTKYEQYF
>TRBJ1-1|TRBV7-8|-|-
TGTGCCAGCAGCTTTCTAGAGAACACTGAAGCTTTCTTT
CASSFLENTEAFF
>TRBJ1-5|TRBV12-5|-|TRBD1
TGTGCTAGTGGCCCGACAGGGTCCTTTAGCGAGCCCCAGCATTTT
CASGPTGSFSEPQHF
>TRBJ1-2|TRBV24-1|-|TRBD1
TGTGCCACCAGTGATCCAGGGGGCCCGACAGGAGATGGCTACACCTTC
CATSDPGGPTGDGYTF
>TRBJ2-7|TRBV7-8|-|-
TGTGCCAGCAGCCCCCTCCGGGCTACCCCCTACGAGCAGTACTTC
CASSPLRATPYEQYF
>TRBJ2-1|TRBV7-2|few|-
TGTGCCAGCAGCTTCAAGGGATCCAATGAGCAGTTCTTC
CASSFKGSNEQFF
>TRBJ1-1|TRBV19|once|-
TGTGCCAGTAGTATAGATCTTGGGGCAGGGGCACTTAACACTGAAGCTTTCTTT
CASSIDLGAGALNTEAFF
>TRBJ2-7|TRBV7-9|-|TRBD2
TGTGCCAGCAGCTTACTCGCGGGAGGGTACGAGCAGTACTTC
CASSLLAGGYEQYF
>TRBJ2-7|TRBV4-1|-|-
TGCGCCAGCAGCCAAGGACACGGACCCTACGAGCAGTACTTC
CASSQGHGPYEQYF
>TRBJ2-7|TRBV27|-|-
TGTGCCAGCAGTAACTCGAAAAGAGGGGAGCAGTACTTC
CASSNSKRGEQYF
>TRBJ1-6|TRBV6-5|-|-
TGTGCCAGCAGTTGGGGGCGCGGGAATTCACCCCTCCACTTT
CASSWGRGNSPLHF
>TRBJ1-2|TRBV19|-|-
TGTGCCAGTACCCTAAGGTACAGAAACTATGGCTACACCTTC
CASTLRYRNYGYTF
>TRBJ1-2|TRBV10-3|-|TRBD1
TGTGCCATCAGCGACCCGAGGACAGGACATGGCTACACCTTC
CAISDPRTGHGYTF
>TRBJ2-1|TRBV11-2|-|-
TGTGCCAGCACCCCTGGCTCACTAGGAGAGCAGTTCTTC
CASTPGSLGEQFF
>TRBJ2-1|TRBV29-1|once|TRBD2
TGCAGCGTTGGACTCCCTAGCGGGAGTTACAATGAGCAGTTCTTC
CSVGLPSGSYNEQFF
>TRBJ2-4|TRBV10-2|-|-
TGCGCCAGCAGGGCAGCAGTGTTTCAGTACTTC
CASRAAVFQYF
>TRBJ1-5|TRBV19|-|TRBD1
TGTGCCAGTAGGCGACAGGGAAGTGATCAGCCCCAGCATTTT
CASRRQGSDQPQHF
>TRBJ2-3|TRBV7-2|once|TRBD2
TGTGCCAGCAGCCTTACAAGCGGGGGTACTGGGGCAGATACGCAGTATTTT
CASSLTSGGTGADTQYF
>TRBJ2-1|TRBV4-2|-|TRBD2
TGTGCCAGCAGCCAAGTGGGGGGGACTGAGCAGTTCTTC
CASSQVGGTEQFF
>TRBJ1-6|TRBV30|-|-
TGTGCCTGGAGTGTACCCGCATCACCCCTCCACTTT
CAWSVPASPLHF
>TRBJ1-3|TRBV6-2/TRBV6-3|-|-
TGTGCCAGCAGCACACGGAGCTCTGGAAACACCATATATTTT
CASSTRSSGNTIYF
>TRBJ1-2|TRBV27|once|TRBD1
TGTGCCAGCAGTCCCCTAGGGCCGGGACAGGTATATGGCTACACCTTC
CASSPLGPGQVYGYTF
>TRBJ1-2|TRBV27|-|TRBD1
TGTGCCAGCAGCTTAAGGACAGGGCCCCCGGGAGGCTACACCTTC
CASSLRTGPPGGYTF
>TRBJ1-3|TRBV7-9|-|TRBD1
TGTGCCAGCAGCTTAGAGGGGGCGCGGGGAAACACCATATATTTT
CASSLEGARGNTIYF
>TRBJ1-1|TRBV6-5|-|TRBD1
TGTGCCAGCAGTTCCTGGACAGGCGCCGAAGCTTTCTTT
CASSSWTGAEAFF
>TRBJ1-1|TRBV18|once|-
TGTGCCAGCTCAATGACGACTACTGAAGCTTTCTTT
CASSMTTTEAFF
>TRBJ1-1|TRBV10-3|-|-
TGTGCCATCACCGGACAGAACACTGAAGCTTTCTTT
CAITGQNTEAFF
>TRBJ2-1|TRBV24-1|-|TRBD2
TGTGCCACCAGTGAAGGGACTAGATTCAATGAGCAGTTCTTC
CATSEGTRFNEQFF
>TRBJ1-5|TRBV7-2|-|-
TGTGCCAGCAGCCCCGACAGCAACAATCAGCCCCAGCATTTT
CASSPDSNNQPQHF
>TRBJ1-5|TRBV27|-|-
TGTGCCAGCAGGCGCAAGGGGCTTTATAGCAATCAGCCCCAGCATTTT
CASRRKGLYSNQPQHF
>TRBJ1-3|TRBV4-2|-|TRBD1
TGTGCCAGCAGCCAGGACAGGGTTGGAAACACCATATATTTT
CASSQDRVGNTIYF
>TRBJ1-2|TRBV19|once|-
TGTGCCAGTAGTATGCAGGAAGGTTCTAACTATGGCTACACCTTC
CASSMQEGSNYGYTF
>TRBJ1-3|TRBV6-5|-|-
TGTGCCAGCAGTTACCTGTATGCTGGAAACACCATATATTTT
CASSYLYAGNTIYF
>TRBJ1-4|TRBV5-1|-|-
TGCGCCAGCAGCTTGGTTGGGGGAGCTGGGGAAAAACTGTTTTTT
CASSLVGGAGEKLFF
>TRBJ2-7|TRBV4-3|-|TRBD2
TGCGCCAGCAGCCAAGATTCGGGGGGTCGAGGGTCCTACGAGCAGTACTTC
CASSQDSGGRGSYEQYF
>TRBJ2-7|TRBV18|-|TRBD1
TGTGCCAGCTCCCACACAGGGGGCTCCTACGAGCAGTACTTC
CASSHTGGSYEQYF
>TRBJ1-5|TRBV5-5|few|-
TGTGCCAGCAGCTTGGACAGGGCGGGCCAGCCCCAGCATTTT
CASSLDRAGQPQHF
>TRBJ1-5|TRBV28|-|-
TGTGCCAGCAGATACGTTACCAACGATCAGCCCCAGCATTTT
CASRYVTNDQPQHF
>TRBJ1-3|TRBV7-8|once|-
TGTGCCAGCAGCTTAGACGCCGGAAACACCATATATTTT
CASSLDAGNTIYF
>TRBJ1-2|TRBV6-5|once|TRBD1
TGTGCCAGCAGTTACTCCTCGACAGGGACCTATGGCTACACCTTC
CASSYSSTGTYGYTF
>TRBJ2-2|TRBV5-1|-|TRBD1
TGCGCCAGCAGCTTTGAGGGACAGGGGGCCCACGGGGAGCTGTTTTTT
CASSFEGQGAHGELFF
>TRBJ2-7|TRBV11-2|-|TRBD1
TGTGCCAGCAGCCTCGGACAGGGGGCCTACGAGCAGTACTTC
CASSLGQGAYEQYF
>TRBJ1-5|TRBV10-2|-|TRBD1
TGCGCCAGCAGTGAGTGGACAGGGGGCCTTGATCAGCCCCAGCATTTT
CASSEWTGGLDQPQHF
>TRBJ1-2|TRBV9|-|-
TGTGCCAGCAGCGTAGGTGCAGCCTTTAACTATGGCTACACCTTC
CASSVGAAFNYGYTF
>TRBJ1-5|TRBV3-1/TRBV3-2|-|-
TGTGCCAGCAGCCGGGGGCCCCAGCATTTT
CASSRGPQHF
>TRBJ2-1|TRBV10-3|-|TRBD2
TGTGCCATCAGTCGGACTAGCGGGGGGTCCAATGAGCAGTTCTTC
CAISRTSGGSNEQFF
>TRBJ1-2|TRBV5-6|-|-
TGTGCCAGCAGCTTTAGTTATTGGGTCCCCTCGAACTATGGCTACACCTTC
CASSFSYWVPSNYGYTF
>TRBJ2-2|TRBV27|-|-
TGTGCCAGCAGTTTTAGGCTTGCCGGGGAGCTGTTTTTT
CASSFRLAGELFF
>TRBJ2-1|TRBV28|-|TRBD2
TGTGCCAGCAGTTTCGTAGGAAAGGTGTCTAGCGGGAGCGTCTATGAGCAGTTCTTC
CASSFVGKVSSGSVYEQFF
>TRBJ2-7|TRBV5-8|-|TRBD2
TGTGCCAGCAGCTTGGTGGGTAGCGGGGGGCTTGAGGAGCAGTACTTC
CASSLVGSGGLEEQYF
>TRBJ1-6|TRBV23-1|-|-
TGCGCCAGCAGCAAAAGGAGGAAGTGGCTTTTAAATTCACCCCTCCACTTT
CASSKRRKWLLNSPLHF
>TRBJ2-7|TRBV5-4|-|-
TGTGCCAGCAGCCCTCGGCCACAACGCCACGAGCAGTACTTC
CASSPRPQRHEQYF